The next 28 T cell receptor beta chains were all read from a single sample in a study of shared T cell receptors in the human thymus. Method: immunoSEQ multiplex PCR; TCRdb's copy keeps in-frame clones and lacks some. The repertoire has about 540,000 clones, about 80% of them found once; the top ten carry about 0.012%. These data were likewise used in another study, on human thymus T cells.

Sequencing input: thymocytes. The receptors shown here come from a boy in the first two years of life with a congenital heart defect.

The chain combines TRBV7-2 with TRBJ1-3; D call uncertain. CDR1 is SGHTA, CDR2 FQGNSA, per germline. CDR3 length equals 19 residues. Trimming shortened V by 5 bases and J by 0 bases, and 23 bases separated the two germline ends. CDR3 sequence: CASSRLIDLNLSSGNTIYF. The CDR3 nucleotides read TGTGCCAGCAGCCGACTCATCGACCTAAACCTAAGCTCTGGAAACACCATATATTTT.

This clone turned up a few times. The chain joins TRBV19 to TRBJ1-2; 11 nucleotides match TRBD1. Germline CDR1 is LNHDA and CDR2 is SQIVND (reference sequence). This CDR3 comprises 15 residues. V gave up 5 bases and J gave up 2 bases; unmatched junction bases: 4. The CDR3 bases are TGTGCCAGTAGTTCCCGGGACAGGGGGAACTATGGCTACACCTTC. Encoded protein: CASSSRDRGNYGYTF. The full variable domain, its missing parts supplied by reference TRBV19 and TRBJ1-2, is DGGITQSPKYLFRKEGQNVTLSCEQNLNHDAMYWYRQDPGQGLRLIYYSQIVNDFQKGDIAEGYSVSREKKESFPLTVTSAQKNPTAFYLCASSSRDRGNYGYTFGSGTRLTVV.

This clone was recorded once. This sequence joins TRBV5-1 and TRBJ2-7; D remains ambiguous. The CDR3 runs 11 residues. V gave up 4 bases and J gave up 3 bases, with 5 bases separating them. Looked up from germline, CDR1 is SGHRS and CDR2 is YFSETQ. The CDR3 reads CASSPHYEQYF. CDR3 sequence (DNA): TGCGCCAGCAGCCCCCACTACGAGCAGTACTTC.

The V call is TRBV27, the J call TRBJ2-1; 9 nucleotides agree with TRBD2. The V and J ends lost 6 bases and 3 bases, in that order; junction bases with no gene match: 9. This CDR3 region has 16 residues. Germline lookup yields CDR1 MNHEY and CDR2 SMNVEV (reference sequence). The CDR3 here is CASRHYSGSIYNEQFF. For the CDR3, the DNA is TGTGCCAGCAGGCACTATAGCGGGAGCATCTACAATGAGCAGTTCTTC.

The rearrangement links TRBV5-6 to TRBJ1-3; the match to TRBD1 covers 9 bases. The CDR3 spans 15 residues. CDR1 and CDR2 from the germline V gene are SGHDT and YYEEEE. J was trimmed by 2 bases and V by 3 bases; bases with no gene match: 3. The DNA of the CDR3 is TGTGCCAGCAGCTCCGGGACAGGGCCTGGAAACACCATATATTTT. This translates into CASSSGTGPGNTIYF.

In its sample, this clone was seen a few times. This rearrangement joins TRBV7-6 to TRBJ1-3, with D unclear. Germline CDR1 SGHVS, CDR2 FNYEAQ. V lost 3 bases to trimming and J lost 0 bases, with 9 bases between them. This CDR3 has 15 amino acids. CDR3 sequence: CASSLEGRSGNTIYF. Written as DNA, the CDR3 is TGTGCCAGCAGCTTGGAGGGCCGCTCTGGAAACACCATATATTTT.

V is TRBV14 and J is TRBJ2-7; 8 bases fit TRBD1. The CDR3 runs 16 residues. After removal of 4 bases from V and 2 bases from J, the junction contained 10 bases not matched to a gene. Germline lookup yields CDR1 SGHDN and CDR2 FVKESK. CDR3 DNA: TGTGCCAGCAGCCGGTCGGTCAGGGGGCGGCCCTACGAGCAGTACTTC. Amino acid sequence: CASSRSVRGRPYEQYF.

V is TRBV20-1 and J is TRBJ2-7; D not resolved. There are 11 residues in the CDR3. V lost 1 base to trimming and J lost 4 bases, with 5 bases between them. Per germline, CDR1 DFQATT and CDR2 SNEGSKA (reference sequence). The CDR3 region has the DNA TGCAGTGCTAGAGGCCGGTACGAGCAGTACTTC. Translation gives CSARGRYEQYF.

CDR3 region: CASSDPPSGRRTDTQYF. In nucleotides, the CDR3 is TGCGCCAGCAGTGACCCCCCTAGCGGGAGGCGCACAGATACGCAGTATTTT. The rearrangement uses TRBV10-2 and TRBJ2-3; 11 positions match TRBD2. The CDR3 covers 17 residues. Looked up from germline, CDR1 is WSHSY and CDR2 is SAAADI. V lost 3 bases and J lost 1; bases outside the gene matches: 6.

The chain has TRBV6-5 and TRBJ2-7; TRBD1 agrees at 7 bases. The CDR3 loop spans 14 amino acids. Germline V gene lookup returns CDR1 MNHEY and CDR2 SVGAGI. V dropped 6 bases and J dropped 7; count of bases not matched to a gene: 12. CDR3 in amino acids: CASSPRQGYREQYF. As DNA, the CDR3 is TGTGCCAGCAGCCCCAGACAGGGATATCGGGAGCAGTACTTC.

This clone has just a few counts. V and J are TRBV28 and TRBJ2-6, with 10 bases identical to TRBD1. The ends lost 6 bases at V and 0 bases at J; junction bases unmatched: 8. The CDR3 has 18 amino acids. CDR1 MDHEN and CDR2 SYDVKM come from the germline V gene. CDR3 nucleotides: TGTGCCAGCAGACCGGGACAGGGGTCGCGCTCTGGGGCCAACGTCCTGACTTTC. Amino acid sequence: CASRPGQGSRSGANVLTF.

The chain recombines TRBV5-6 with TRBJ2-1; possible D gene TRBD1, 5 bases. This CDR3 region has 18 residues. V was trimmed by 1 base and J by 0 bases, leaving 17 bases between them. Germline V gene data show CDR1 as SGHDT and CDR2 as YYEEEE. DNA of the CDR3: TGTGCCAGCAGCTTGCAGGGCGCGGCCCTGAGCTCCTACAATGAGCAGTTCTTC. It is translated as CASSLQGAALSSYNEQFF. The full variable domain, rest sourced from reference TRBV5-6 and TRBJ2-1, is DAGVTQSPTHLIKTRGQQVTLRCSPKSGHDTVSWYQQALGQGPQFIFQYYEEEERQRGNFPDRFSGHQFPNYSSELNVNALLLGDSALYLCASSLQGAALSSYNEQFFGPGTRLTVL.

The V and J genes are TRBV4-1 and TRBJ2-1; 7 bases agree with TRBD2. Germline V CDR1 and CDR2: MGHRA, YSYEKL. This CDR3 has 17 amino acids. V lost 0 bases, J lost 5 bases, and 10 bases stayed unmatched. Here the CDR3 reads CASSQDGRGRADNEQFF. The CDR3 DNA sequence: TGCGCCAGCAGCCAAGACGGACGGGGGAGGGCGGACAATGAGCAGTTCTTC.

The V gene is TRBV19, the J gene TRBJ1-1; TRBD1 agrees at 10 bases. Germline V lookup: CDR1 LNHDA, CDR2 SQIVND (reference sequence). The CDR3 covers 14 residues. Trimming took 4 bases from V and 3 from J; bases not matched to a gene: 2. The CDR3 region has the DNA TGTGCCAGTAGTAGGGGGACAGGGGACACTGAAGCTTTCTTT. This codes for CASSRGTGDTEAFF.

V gene TRBV9 combines with J gene TRBJ2-5; 7 bases fit TRBD2. Germline trimming cut 4 bases from V and 5 bases from J; bases unmatched to any gene: 14. In germline, CDR1 is SGDLS, CDR2 YYNGEE. The CDR3 is 16 residues long. CDR3 sequence reads: CASSSCTRGEGETQYF. The CDR3 DNA reads as TGTGCCAGCAGCTCGTGTACAAGAGGGGAGGGGGAGACCCAGTACTTC.

On this clone itself: The junction does not match germline at one end; this may be a read error. V and J are TRBV6-5 and TRBJ2-3; a possible D gene is TRBD2 (5 bases). This CDR3 is built from 12 residues. Germline V gene sequence: CDR1 MNHEY, CDR2 SVGAGI. The CDR3 spells CAGPLARGVEYF. The DNA for the CDR3 is TGCGCCGGCCCCCTCGCACGGGGAGTGGAGTATTTT.

The chain employs TRBV10-3 and TRBJ2-1; 9 nucleotides agree with TRBD1. Germline V gene lookup returns CDR1 ENHRY and CDR2 SYGVKD. V shed 6 bases and J 0 bases; nucleotides not matched to a gene: 12. This CDR3 has 18 residues. CDR3 amino acids: CAIREDRGQLDSYNEQFF. The CDR3 DNA reads as TGTGCCATCAGGGAGGACAGGGGACAACTAGACTCCTACAATGAGCAGTTCTTC.

The genes are TRBV6-5 and TRBJ2-2; D remains unclear. Germline V lookup: CDR1 MNHEY, CDR2 SVGAGI. V gave up 5 bases and J gave up 2 bases, with 9 bases separating them. The CDR3 totals 14 residues. The CDR3 region has the DNA TGTGCCAGCAGTCCCCCCTTTAACACCGGGGAGCTGTTTTTT. This gives the protein CASSPPFNTGELFF.

The chain uses TRBV30 and TRBJ2-2; 14 bases line up with TRBD2. V gave up 8 bases and J gave up 17 bases; unmatched junction bases: 25. The CDR3 extends over 17 amino acids. Germline values: CDR1 GTSNPN, CDR2 SVGIG (reference sequence). CDR3 nucleotides: TGTGCCCCGAACTGCCAAGGGACTAGCGGGAGTGTCCGGGGGGTATTTTTT. This translates into CAPNCQGTSGSVRGVFF.

The rearrangement links TRBV27 to TRBJ2-5; D gene ambiguous. Trimming stripped 4 bases from V and 7 bases from J, with 16 bases between. The CDR3 runs 14 residues. Germline V gives CDR1 MNHEY, CDR2 SMNVEV (reference sequence). The CDR3 coding sequence is TGTGCCAGCAGTTCGCGACTCTTCTCGGGGACCCAGTACTTC. This gives the protein CASSSRLFSGTQYF.

The rearrangement joins TRBV19 to TRBJ2-3; 7 nucleotides align to TRBD1. This CDR3 spans 14 amino acids. The V and J ends lost 4 bases and 4 bases, in that order; junction bases with no gene match: 5. CDR1 and CDR2 (germline): LNHDA, SQIVND (reference sequence). The CDR3 region has the DNA TGTGCCAGTAGTAGCGACAGGGAAGCAGATACGCAGTATTTT. Its translation is CASSSDREADTQYF.

V and J are TRBV14 and TRBJ1-4, with TRBD1 matching 7 bases. Germline values: CDR1 SGHDN, CDR2 FVKESK. Losses at the gene ends were 0 bases for V and 6 bases for J; bases not matched to a gene: 7. This CDR3 region has 16 residues. This CDR3 reads CASSQEGTAPYEKLFF. The DNA of the CDR3 is TGTGCCAGCAGCCAAGAAGGGACAGCACCCTATGAAAAACTGTTTTTT.

The chain couples TRBV5-5 to TRBJ2-7, with D uncertain. Trimming removed 4 bases from V and 5 bases from J, with 10 bases in between. Germline values: CDR1 SGHKS, CDR2 YYEKEE (reference sequence). The CDR3 is made up of 12 amino acids. CDR3 loop: CASSAIHHEQYF. In nucleotides, the CDR3 is TGTGCCAGCAGCGCAATACACCACGAGCAGTACTTC. The full variable domain, rest sourced from reference TRBV5-5 and TRBJ2-7, is DAGVTQSPTHLIKTRGQQVTLRCSPISGHKSVSWYQQVLGQGPQFIFQYYEKEERGRGNFPDRFSARQFPNYSSELNVNALLLGDSALYLCASSAIHHEQYFGPGTRLTVT.

The rearrangement links TRBV27 to TRBJ2-3; 8 bases align to TRBD1. The CDR3 extends over 14 amino acids. The V and J ends lost 5 bases and 3 bases, in that order; junction bases with no gene match: 4. Germline V gene lookup returns CDR1 MNHEY and CDR2 SMNVEV (reference sequence). CDR3 region: CASSLTGVTDTQYF. CDR3 sequence (DNA): TGTGCCAGCAGTCTGACAGGGGTAACAGATACGCAGTATTTT.

The chain joins TRBV9 to TRBJ1-1; 8 bases line up with TRBD1. V gave up 4 bases and J gave up 5 bases; unmatched junction bases: 10. This CDR3 is 15 amino acids long. From germline, CDR1 is SGDLS and CDR2 YYNGEE. DNA for the CDR3: TGTGCCAGCAGCCCCCCCGGACAGGGATATACTGAAGCTTTCTTT. Its protein product is CASSPPGQGYTEAFF.

This clone has just one count. The genes are TRBV4-3 and TRBJ2-7; TRBD2 aligns across 9 bases. V was pared by 1 base and J by 2 bases, with 9 bases of the junction left unmatched. Germline V lookup: CDR1 LGHNA, CDR2 YSLEER. CDR3 length: 17 residues. The chain's CDR3 is CASSQVATSGFTYEQYF. CDR3 sequence (DNA): TGCGCCAGCAGCCAAGTAGCAACTAGCGGGTTTACCTACGAGCAGTACTTC.

This clone has only a few counts. This CDR3 is CATSQRLAGMRTYEQYF. The CDR3 DNA sequence: TGTGCCACCAGCCAAAGGCTAGCGGGAATGAGGACCTACGAGCAGTACTTC. The chain is built from TRBV15 and TRBJ2-7, with 9 nucleotides matching TRBD2. The CDR3 is 17 residues long. V was pared by 5 bases and J by 2 bases, with 13 bases of the junction left unmatched. CDR1 and CDR2 (germline): LNHNV, YYDKDF (reference sequence).

This clone has more than one count but fewer than ten. This chain joins TRBV9 and TRBJ1-2, with D possibly matching TRBD1 (5 bases). This CDR3 is 19 amino acids long. Germline CDR1 and CDR2: SGDLS and YYNGEE. V dropped 4 bases and J dropped 0 bases, with 25 bases sitting between them. DNA of the CDR3: TGTGCCAGCAGCCCCCGGATTCCGGGACTAGTGTCCCCTAACTATGGCTACACCTTC. This codes for CASSPRIPGLVSPNYGYTF.